This TCR beta chain was obtained from a study of blood T cells in healthy people across ages. The CDR3 runs to 16 residues. Germline V gene data show CDR1 as LGHDT and CDR2 as YNNKEL (reference sequence). V lost 3 bases, J lost 2 bases, and 8 bases stayed unmatched. PCR was performed a second time for roughly 7 to 12 cycles using a sample-barcoded 5' primer and a J-beta primer mix. TCRdb re-called the 5' RACE reads through MiXCR, storing one row per CDR3 protein. Among roughly 1,500,000 distinct CDR3 sequences listed, about 40% were seen once. What was sequenced was blood. This chain links TRBV3-1 with TRBJ2-3; 7 bases are a match to TRBD2. The sequence came from a woman aged 18-29 years in good health. The CDR3 protein is CASSHSSRETTDTQYF. CDR3 DNA: TGTGCCAGCAGCCATTCATCGCGGGAGACCACAGATACGCAGTATTTT.